Each of the 30 T cell receptor beta chains below was sequenced from the same sample in a study of cytomegalovirus exposure and HLA in healthy donors. The PCR used 60 Vbeta and 13 Jbeta primers. The method was immunoSEQ multiplex PCR; TCRdb's version includes in-frame clones alone and lacks a portion of them. The table lists tens of thousands of clones, roughly four fifths of them singletons. Sequenced input: PBMCs. The receptors come from a woman aged 25-40 years in good health and CMV-seropositive.

The table lists this clone with a count of one. V and J are TRBV5-1 and TRBJ2-5, with 8 nucleotides matching TRBD1. Germline V CDR1 and CDR2: SGHRS, YFSETQ. The V gene end was trimmed by 3 bases and the J gene end by 5 bases; junction bases not matched to a gene: 9. The CDR3 is made up of 15 amino acids. Written as DNA, the CDR3 is TGCGCCAGCAGCTCCTCAGGGGGCGACGGGGAGACCCAGTACTTC. Translating gives CASSSSGGDGETQYF.

V and J are TRBV10-3 and TRBJ2-5; 7 bases agree with TRBD1. This CDR3 has 14 amino acids. CDR1 and CDR2 (germline): ENHRY, SYGVKD. J lost 4 bases, V lost 4 bases, and 6 bases had no gene match. The CDR3 spells CAISGDSSVETQYF. The DNA of the CDR3 is TGTGCCATCAGTGGGGACAGTTCGGTAGAGACCCAGTACTTC.

The gene calls are TRBV6-1 and TRBJ2-6; the D gene is possibly TRBD1 (6 bases). The CDR3 length is 15 residues. The V gene lost 5 bases and the J gene lost 2 bases, with 10 bases spanning the gap. Germline V gives CDR1 MNHNS, CDR2 SASEGT. CDR3 DNA sequence: TGTGCCAGCAGTCCACAGGGAACTGGGGCCAACGTCCTGACTTTC. It translates to CASSPQGTGANVLTF.

The rearrangement joins TRBV6-5 to TRBJ2-5; 7 bases align to TRBD1. Germline V gene sequence: CDR1 MNHEY, CDR2 SVGAGI. The junction had 7 bases not matched to a gene; V was cut back by 2 bases and J by 4 bases. The CDR3 is made up of 15 amino acids. The CDR3 is CASSYTGDPVETQYF. The DNA for the CDR3 is TGTGCCAGCAGTTACACAGGGGATCCGGTAGAGACCCAGTACTTC.

The V gene is TRBV30, the J gene TRBJ1-5, with TRBD1 matching 7 bases. Germline-derived CDR1 and CDR2 are GTSNPN and SVGIG (reference sequence). The length of the CDR3 is 14 residues. After removal of 0 bases from V and 7 bases from J, the junction contained 6 bases not matched to a gene. The CDR3 protein is CAWSVRQGLQPQHF. The DNA of the CDR3 is TGTGCCTGGAGTGTTCGACAGGGATTGCAGCCCCAGCATTTT.

This chain connects TRBV5-1 to TRBJ1-2, with TRBD1 matching 7 bases. The CDR3 extends over 14 amino acids. The V and J ends lost 3 bases and 7 bases, in that order; junction bases with no gene match: 9. From germline, CDR1 is SGHRS and CDR2 YFSETQ. The CDR3 spells CASSSGTEFAGYTF. As DNA, the CDR3 is TGCGCCAGCAGCTCCGGGACAGAATTCGCTGGCTACACCTTC. Variable domain in full (rest from reference TRBV5-1 and TRBJ1-2): KAGVTQTPRYLIKTRGQQVTLSCSPISGHRSVSWYQQTPGQGLQFLFEYFSETQRNKGNFPGRFSGRQFSNSRSEMNVSTLELGDSALYLCASSSGTEFAGYTFGSGTRLTVV.

The V call is TRBV30, the J call TRBJ2-5, with a tentative D call TRBD1 (5 bases). The end of the DNA aligns better with TRBJ2-7, so the J call may be wrong. The germline V gene encodes CDR1 GTSNPN and CDR2 SVGIG (reference sequence). This CDR3 has 16 residues. Here the CDR3 DNA reads TGTGCCTGGAGTGTTCTTAGGGGTTTCAGCTCCTACGAGCAGTACTTC. This sequence encodes CAWSVLRGFSSYEQYF.

The chain employs TRBV30 and TRBJ2-5, with unresolved D. Germline V gene data show CDR1 as GTSNPN and CDR2 as SVGIG (reference sequence). The CDR3 length is 12 residues. The germline V and J ends were trimmed by 6 bases and 3 bases, with 11 bases remaining between them. The CDR3 nucleotides are TGTGCCTGTTCAGGTTGGGAAGAGACCCAGTACTTC. This translates into CACSGWEETQYF.

The rearrangement joins TRBV2 to TRBJ2-1; 11 bases fit TRBD2. The V segment lost 4 bases and the J segment 2 bases; nucleotides outside the gene matches: 13. Germline V CDR1 and CDR2: SNHLY, FYNNEI. This CDR3 is 19 amino acids long. The CDR3 nucleotides are TGTGCCAGCAGTGCTAGCGGGAGGTTCTCCACTGATGCCTACAATGAGCAGTTCTTC. Translated, it gives CASSASGRFSTDAYNEQFF.

The genes are TRBV28 and TRBJ1-2; the D gene is possibly TRBD1 (5 bases). Trimming took 4 bases from V and 4 from J, leaving 22 bases between them. This CDR3 contains 17 residues. The germline gives CDR1 MDHEN, CDR2 SYDVKM. This chain's CDR3 is CASSSTAKGALPYGYTF. For the CDR3, the DNA is TGTGCCAGCAGTTCCACGGCAAAAGGGGCCTTACCCTATGGCTACACCTTC.

The chain is built from TRBV13 and TRBJ1-2; 8 bases fit TRBD1. Germline loops: CDR1 PRHDT, CDR2 FYEKMQ (reference sequence). The CDR3 contains 15 residues. The J segment lost 5 bases and the V segment lost 5 bases, leaving 10 bases of the junction unmatched. In DNA, the CDR3 is TGTGCCAGCAGCAGACGACAGGGGATCGGGTATGGCTACACCTTC. It encodes CASSRRQGIGYGYTF. The whole variable domain, filled in from reference TRBV13 and TRBJ1-2, reads AAGVIQSPRHLIKEKRETATLKCYPIPRHDTVYWYQQGPGQDPQFLISFYEKMQSDKGSIPDRFSAQQFSDYHSELNMSSLELGDSALYFCASSRRQGIGYGYTFGSGTRLTVV.

The chain recombines TRBV4-2 with TRBJ2-2; tentative D call: TRBD2 (6 bases). Trimming stripped 2 bases from V and 4 bases from J, with 14 bases between. CDR3 length: 16 residues. Germline loops: CDR1 LGHNA, CDR2 YNFKEQ. The CDR3, as DNA: TGTGCCAGCAGCCAAAACTTGCTAGCGTCCACCGGGGAGCTGTTTTTT. This codes for CASSQNLLASTGELFF.

The chain employs TRBV7-2 and TRBJ1-1; possibly TRBD1 for D (6 bases). V lost 3 bases, J lost 0 bases, and 11 bases lay in between. Germline CDR1 and CDR2: SGHTA and FQGNSA. There are 15 residues in the CDR3. The DNA of the CDR3 is TGTGCCAGCAGCTTGACAGGTCCCATGAACACTGAAGCTTTCTTT. As protein: CASSLTGPMNTEAFF.

The V gene is TRBV6-5, the J gene TRBJ2-3, with D possibly matching TRBD2 (5 bases). This CDR3 region has 15 residues. Germline V gene data show CDR1 as MNHEY and CDR2 as SVGAGI. V gave up 5 bases and J gave up 0 bases, with 12 bases separating them. The CDR3 loop is CASSPGLSSTDTQYF. CDR3 nucleotide sequence: TGTGCCAGCAGTCCCGGACTGTCTAGCACAGATACGCAGTATTTT.

The chain links TRBV30 to TRBJ2-3; the match to TRBD2 covers 8 bases. From germline, CDR1 is GTSNPN and CDR2 SVGIG (reference sequence). This CDR3 has 15 amino acids. The V and J ends lost 8 bases and 3 bases, in that order; junction bases with no gene match: 13. The CDR3 sequence is CAVNRKRERTDTQYF. The CDR3 bases are TGTGCCGTCAATCGGAAGCGGGAGAGGACAGATACGCAGTATTTT.

V and J are TRBV4-2 and TRBJ2-1; D ambiguous. Trimming stripped 1 base from V and 0 bases from J, with 10 bases between. CDR3 length: 16 amino acids. Germline CDR1 is LGHNA and CDR2 is YNFKEQ. CDR3 in DNA: TGTGCCAGCAGCCAAGCCGCAGGTAGCTCCTACAATGAGCAGTTCTTC. It is translated as CASSQAAGSSYNEQFF.

The chain combines TRBV18 with TRBJ1-2; 9 bases are shared with TRBD1. Looked up from germline, CDR1 is KGHSH and CDR2 is LQKENI. The CDR3 extends over 13 amino acids. V dropped 6 bases and J dropped 6; count of bases not matched to a gene: 5. CDR3 sequence reads: CASSAGQGNGYTF. CDR3 DNA: TGTGCCAGCTCGGCGGGACAGGGCAATGGCTACACCTTC. The full variable domain, completed using reference TRBV18 and TRBJ1-2, is NAGVMQNPRHLVRRRGQEARLRCSPMKGHSHVYWYRQLPEEGLKFMVYLQKENIIDESGMPKERFSAEFPKEGPSILRIQQVVRGDSAAYFCASSAGQGNGYTFGSGTRLTVV.

The V call is TRBV10-3, the J call TRBJ2-5, with TRBD2 matching over 7 bases. CDR3 length: 13 residues. The V gene end was trimmed by 7 bases and the J gene end by 5 bases; junction bases not matched to a gene: 7. From germline, CDR1 is ENHRY and CDR2 SYGVKD. The CDR3 nucleotides are TGTGCCATCAAGGCAAGGGAGGGGGAGACCCAGTACTTC. Translating it yields CAIKAREGETQYF.

The rearrangement uses TRBV19 and TRBJ1-1; a possible D gene is TRBD1 (5 bases). This CDR3 spans 13 amino acids. Germline V gives CDR1 LNHDA, CDR2 SQIVND (reference sequence). Trimming shortened V by 8 bases and J by 10 bases, and 20 bases separated the two germline ends. CDR3: CASSPMIGGTAFF. CDR3 DNA sequence: TGTGCCAGTTCACCGATGATAGGAGGGACAGCTTTCTTT.

The rearrangement uses TRBV25-1 and TRBJ1-2; 12 bases are a match to TRBD1. The CDR3 contains 17 residues. Germline CDR1 and CDR2: MGHDK and SYGVNS. With 3 bases clipped from V and 7 bases from J, the junction kept 12 bases outside the gene matches. The DNA of the CDR3 is TGTGCCAGCAGTGAGTCCGGGACAGGGGGCGCGCGGGGTGGCTACACCTTC. As protein: CASSESGTGGARGGYTF.

The gene calls are TRBV6-5 and TRBJ1-1; D remains unclear. V lost 3 bases, J lost 6 bases, and 11 bases lay in between. The CDR3 sequence is 13 residues long. CDR1 MNHEY and CDR2 SVGAGI come from the germline V gene. CDR3 DNA sequence: TGTGCCAGCAGTTATATGAGGGTGGCTGAAGCTTTCTTT. Translating it yields CASSYMRVAEAFF.

In this sample, this clone turned up once. The CDR3 bases are TGTGCCATCAGTGAGAGGTCGGGAGTAGTGGCAGATACGCAGTATTTT. This encodes CAISERSGVVADTQYF. The rearrangement joins TRBV10-3 to TRBJ2-3; weak D call: TRBD2 (6 bases). The germline gives CDR1 ENHRY, CDR2 SYGVKD. V shed 2 bases and J shed 4 bases, with 16 bases lying between them. CDR3 length: 16 amino acids.

This chain links TRBV2 with TRBJ2-1; D might be TRBD2 (5 bases). Trimming cost V 7 bases and J 6 bases, with 22 bases left between them. This CDR3 region has 16 residues. The V gene's germline CDR1 is SNHLY and CDR2 FYNNEI. The CDR3 protein is CASTQRIAQTANEQFF. CDR3 coding DNA: TGTGCCAGCACCCAGAGAATAGCGCAAACAGCCAATGAGCAGTTCTTC.

The table lists this clone with a few counts. V gene TRBV11-2 combines with J gene TRBJ2-2, with no clear D. Trimming cost V 5 bases and J 1 base, with 8 bases left between them. The CDR3 is 14 amino acids. The germline V gene has CDR1 SGHAT and CDR2 FQNNGV. CDR3 nucleotides: TGTGCCAGCAGCCTTCCGCGGAACACCGGGGAGCTGTTTTTT. It is translated as CASSLPRNTGELFF.

This clone was observed a few times. The chain carries TRBV5-1 and TRBJ1-1, with a possible D match to TRBD1 (5 bases). Germline V gene lookup returns CDR1 SGHRS and CDR2 YFSETQ. The CDR3 spans 14 residues. The V gene lost 0 bases and the J gene lost 5 bases, with 11 bases spanning the gap. CDR3 residues: CASSLGGGKTEAFF. The CDR3 DNA sequence: TGCGCCAGCAGCTTGGGTGGGGGGAAGACTGAAGCTTTCTTT.

The V gene is TRBV7-9, the J gene TRBJ1-1; TRBD1 aligns across 9 bases. Germline V gene lookup returns CDR1 SEHNR and CDR2 FQNEAQ (reference sequence). CDR3 size: 13 residues. Germline trimming cut 8 bases from V and 10 bases from J; bases unmatched to any gene: 11. In DNA form, the CDR3 reads TGTGCCAGCGAAGACAGGGGGAACGTTCGAGCTTTCTTT. It translates to CASEDRGNVRAFF. The variable domain in full, with the rest retrieved from reference TRBV7-9 and TRBJ1-1, is DTGVSQNPRHKITKRGQNVTFRCDPISEHNRLYWYRQTLGQGPEFLTYFQNEAQLEKSRLLSDRFSAERPKGSFSTLEIQRTEQGDSAMYLCASEDRGNVRAFFGQGTRLTVV.

In DNA form, the CDR3 reads TGTGCCAGCAGTTTAACAGGGAATGGAAATCAGCCCCAGCATTTT. It is translated as CASSLTGNGNQPQHF. The V gene is TRBV28, the J gene TRBJ1-5, with a weak D call TRBD1 (6 bases). Germline CDR1 reads MDHEN; CDR2 reads SYDVKM. V was trimmed by 2 bases and J by 4 bases, leaving 12 bases between them. The CDR3 has 15 residues.

The CDR3 nucleotides read TGTGCCAGCAGCGCCGGGACAGCGAACAATGAGCAGTTCTTC. Protein sequence: CASSAGTANNEQFF. The chain combines TRBV5-6 with TRBJ2-1; 7 bases match TRBD1. V shed 4 bases, J shed 5 bases, and the junction held 6 bases outside the gene matches. CDR1 and CDR2 from the germline V gene are SGHDT and YYEEEE. The CDR3 has 14 residues.

This clone was seen only a few times. The chain couples TRBV15 to TRBJ2-7, with a weak D call TRBD1 (6 bases). V lost 2 bases, J lost 5 bases, and 7 bases lay in between. This CDR3 spans 12 amino acids. Germline loops: CDR1 LNHNV, CDR2 YYDKDF (reference sequence). The CDR3 DNA reads TGTGCCACCAGCAGAAAGGGGGACGAGCAGTACTTC. It translates to CATSRKGDEQYF.

V and J are TRBV5-1 and TRBJ1-1; perhaps TRBD1 as D (6 bases). V lost 3 bases to trimming and J lost 1 base, with 10 bases between them. From germline, CDR1 is SGHRS and CDR2 YFSETQ. The CDR3 consists of 14 residues. The CDR3 nucleotides are TGCGCCAGCAGCTGGGGACACCGGAACACTGAAGCTTTCTTT. Amino acid sequence: CASSWGHRNTEAFF. Full variable domain (remainder filled in from reference TRBV5-1 and TRBJ1-1): KAGVTQTPRYLIKTRGQQVTLSCSPISGHRSVSWYQQTPGQGLQFLFEYFSETQRNKGNFPGRFSGRQFSNSRSEMNVSTLELGDSALYLCASSWGHRNTEAFFGQGTRLTVV.